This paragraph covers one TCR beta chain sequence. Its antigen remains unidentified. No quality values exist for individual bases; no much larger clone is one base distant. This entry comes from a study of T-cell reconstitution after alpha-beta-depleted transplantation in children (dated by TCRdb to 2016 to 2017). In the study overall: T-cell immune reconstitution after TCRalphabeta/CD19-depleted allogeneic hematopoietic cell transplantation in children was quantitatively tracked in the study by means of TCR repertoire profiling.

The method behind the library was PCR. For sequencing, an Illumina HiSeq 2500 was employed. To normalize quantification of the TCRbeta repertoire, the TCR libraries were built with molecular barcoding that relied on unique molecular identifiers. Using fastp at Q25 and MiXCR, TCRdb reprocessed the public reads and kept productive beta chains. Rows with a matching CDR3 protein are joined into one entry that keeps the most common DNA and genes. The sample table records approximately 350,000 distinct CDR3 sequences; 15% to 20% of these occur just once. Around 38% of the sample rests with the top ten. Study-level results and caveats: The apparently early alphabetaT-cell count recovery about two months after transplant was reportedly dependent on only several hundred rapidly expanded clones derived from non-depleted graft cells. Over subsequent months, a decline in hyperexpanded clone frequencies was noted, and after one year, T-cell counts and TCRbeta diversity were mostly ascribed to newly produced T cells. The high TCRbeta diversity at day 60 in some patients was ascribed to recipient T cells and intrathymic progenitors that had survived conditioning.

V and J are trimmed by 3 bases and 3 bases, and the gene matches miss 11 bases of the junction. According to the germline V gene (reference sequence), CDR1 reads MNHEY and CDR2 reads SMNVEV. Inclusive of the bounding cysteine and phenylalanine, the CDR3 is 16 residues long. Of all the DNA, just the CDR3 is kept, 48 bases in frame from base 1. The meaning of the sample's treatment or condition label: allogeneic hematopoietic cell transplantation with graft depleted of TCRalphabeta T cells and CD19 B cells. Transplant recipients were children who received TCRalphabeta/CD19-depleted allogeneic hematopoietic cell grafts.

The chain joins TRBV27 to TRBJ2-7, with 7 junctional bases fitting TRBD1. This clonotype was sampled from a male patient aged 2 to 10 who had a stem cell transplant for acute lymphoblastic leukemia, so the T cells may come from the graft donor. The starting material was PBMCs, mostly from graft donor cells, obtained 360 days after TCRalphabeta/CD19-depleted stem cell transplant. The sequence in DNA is TGTGCCAGCAGTTTCTCAGCCGGGAACAGGGGCTACGAGCAGTACTTC. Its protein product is CASSFSAGNRGYEQYF.